One sample yielded the 22 T cell receptor beta chains listed below, sequenced in a study of T-cell reconstitution after alpha-beta-depleted transplantation in children. Unique molecular identifiers were incorporated during preparation of the TCRbeta library. From the PCR reads, TCRdb called clonotypes with MiXCR, one entry per CDR3 protein. The sample records approximately 91,000 distinct CDR3 sequences, roughly 8.3% being singletons. This specimen was PBMCs from the stem cell graft donor, taken from the stem cell graft. Receptors originate from a human donor who donated a stem cell graft to a child with congenital amegakaryocytic thrombocytopenia.

This clonotype was seen a handful of times. The CDR3 loop reads CSARPLGTGVTLHF. The CDR3, as DNA: TGCAGTGCTAGACCCCTCGGGACAGGGGTCACCCTCCACTTT. The rearrangement joins TRBV20-1 to TRBJ1-6, with 10 bases that match TRBD1. J was trimmed by 14 bases and V by 2 bases; bases with no gene match: 9. This CDR3 contains 14 residues. The germline V gene has CDR1 DFQATT and CDR2 SNEGSKA (reference sequence).

The sample holds many counts of this clonotype. For the CDR3, the DNA is TGCGCCAGCAGCCCCAGGACTAGCGGCTACAATGAGCAGTTCTTC. It translates to CASSPRTSGYNEQFF. The J gene is TRBJ2-1, the V gene TRBV5-1; 10 nucleotides match TRBD2. With V trimmed by 4 bases and J by 3 bases, 4 bases remained unmatched. In germline, CDR1 is SGHRS, CDR2 YFSETQ. CDR3 length: 15 residues.

Only a few counts were recorded for this clonotype. This chain uses TRBV6-1 with TRBJ2-2, with TRBD2 matching over 14 bases. Germline V gives CDR1 MNHNS, CDR2 SASEGT. Unmatched junction bases numbered 14, after V lost 7 bases and J lost 4 bases. This CDR3 is built from 19 residues. CDR3 bases: TGTGCCAGCAAAAAACTTCGGACTAGCGGGAGGCTAAGCACCGGGGAGCTGTTTTTT. Translating gives CASKKLRTSGRLSTGELFF.

The table lists this clonotype with many counts. V gene TRBV7-9 combines with J gene TRBJ2-7; 9 bases map to TRBD1. Germline CDR1 SEHNR, CDR2 FQNEAQ (reference sequence). V was pared by 5 bases and J by 3 bases, with 23 bases of the junction left unmatched. This CDR3 contains 20 residues. The CDR3 here is CASSTNNGQGRNGNFYEQYF. The DNA of the CDR3 is TGTGCCAGCAGCACCAACAACGGACAGGGGCGTAACGGAAACTTCTACGAGCAGTACTTC.

On this clonotype itself: A read error may account for a junction end that differs from germline. This chain connects TRBV11-1 to TRBJ2-2; TRBD2 might be the D (5 bases). CDR1 is SGHAT, CDR2 FQDESV, per germline (reference sequence). The CDR3 has 14 amino acids. The CDR3 DNA is TGTGCCAGCAGCTTACGTCTTTCCCCCGGGGAGCTGTTTTTC. Its translation: CASSLRLSPGELFF. The complete variable domain, with remaining parts taken from reference TRBV11-1 and TRBJ2-2, reads EAEVAQSPRYKITEKSQAVAFWCDPISGHATLYWYRQILGQGPELLVQFQDESVVDDSQLPKDRFSAERLKGVDSTLKIQPAELGDSAMYLCASSLRLSPGELFFGEGSRLTVL.

This clonotype was detected many times. The gene calls are TRBV12-3 or TRBV12-4 and TRBJ2-7; D gene unclear. With 3 bases removed from V and 3 bases from J, the gap between germline ends came to 9 bases. This CDR3 region has 13 residues. The CDR3 is CASSFVAVYEQYF. The CDR3 DNA reads TGTGCCAGCAGTTTCGTCGCGGTCTACGAGCAGTACTTC.

Ten or more counts support this clonotype. The chain carries TRBV12-3 or TRBV12-4 and TRBJ2-6; D might be TRBD1 (6 bases). The CDR3 totals 15 residues. Trimming took 7 bases from V and 1 from J, leaving 11 bases between them. CDR3 DNA: TGTGCCAGCACTAAACAGGGATCTGGGGCCAACGTCCTGACTTTC. This gives the protein CASTKQGSGANVLTF.

Ten or more counts support this clonotype. The V and J genes are TRBV20-1 and TRBJ2-3; no clear D. Germline lookup yields CDR1 DFQATT and CDR2 SNEGSKA (reference sequence). The CDR3 is 17 amino acids. V lost 1 base, J lost 3 bases, and 20 bases lay in between. The CDR3 reads CSARGGGSTAKTDTQYF. Written as DNA, the CDR3 is TGCAGTGCTAGAGGCGGCGGATCGACTGCCAAAACAGATACGCAGTATTTT.

This clonotype was seen ten or more times. The genes are TRBV20-1 and TRBJ1-2; D is possibly TRBD1 (5 bases). CDR3 length: 13 amino acids. CDR1 is DFQATT, CDR2 SNEGSKA, per germline (reference sequence). The DNA of the CDR3 is TGCAGACCAGGAGGGGCCGGGGACTATGGCTACACCTTC. Protein sequence: CRPGGAGDYGYTF.

The table lists this clonotype with a count of one. A much larger clone lies a single base off, so this may be a read error. The CDR3 sequence is CASARGGSSYNGQFF. The CDR3 nucleotides read TGCGCCAGCGCCAGAGGAGGGAGCTCCTACAATGGGCAGTTCTTC. V usage is TRBV5-1 and J usage is TRBJ2-1, with D possibly TRBD2 on 6 matching bases. Germline CDR1 is SGHRS and CDR2 is YFSETQ. This CDR3 has 15 residues. Variable domain in full (rest from reference TRBV5-1 and TRBJ2-1): KAGVTQTPRYLIKTRGQQVTLSCSPISGHRSVSWYQQTPGQGLQFLFEYFSETQRNKGNFPGRFSGRQFSNSRSEMNVSTLELGDSALYLCASARGGSSYNGQFFGPGTRLTVL.

This clonotype has a count of ten or more. The chain has TRBV5-1 and TRBJ2-2; 8 bases are shared with TRBD1. In germline, CDR1 is SGHRS, CDR2 YFSETQ. The length of the CDR3 is 16 residues. V was clipped by 4 bases and J by 0 bases; unmatched bases: 5. The CDR3 sequence: CASSNQGASNTGELFF. The CDR3 DNA reads as TGCGCCAGCAGCAACCAGGGGGCATCGAACACCGGGGAGCTGTTTTTT.

This clonotype was seen ten or more times. This chain links TRBV5-1 with TRBJ1-5; a weak D match, TRBD1 (6 bases). Looked up from germline, CDR1 is SGHRS and CDR2 is YFSETQ. The germline V and J ends were trimmed by 3 bases and 1 base, with 11 bases remaining between them. The CDR3 runs 15 residues. The CDR3 DNA reads TGCGCCAGCAGCTATCAAGGGGGAAGCAATCAGCCCCAGCATTTT. It yields the protein CASSYQGGSNQPQHF.

This clonotype was seen ten or more times. J is TRBJ1-3 and V is TRBV7-2, with D tentatively TRBD1 (5 bases). CDR1 and CDR2 from the germline V gene are SGHTA and FQGNSA. The CDR3 is 16 amino acids. V lost 1 base, J lost 0 bases, and 10 bases lay in between. The CDR3 DNA reads TGTGCCAGCAGCTTAGAGAGGGGACTCTCTGGAAACACCATATATTTT. It codes for CASSLERGLSGNTIYF.

The table lists this clonotype with many counts. The chain combines TRBV30 with TRBJ1-1, with 7 bases matching TRBD1. V lost 1 base and J lost 11; bases outside the gene matches: 7. The germline CDR1 and CDR2 sequences are GTSNPN and SVGIG (reference sequence). This CDR3 is 12 amino acids long. The chain's CDR3 is CAWSEKGARAFF. The CDR3, as DNA: TGTGCCTGGAGTGAGAAGGGGGCGCGGGCTTTCTTT. The entire variable domain, with the rest obtained from reference TRBV30 and TRBJ1-1, is as follows: SQTIHQWPATLVQPVGSPLSLECTVEGTSNPNLYWYRQAAGRGLQLLFYSVGIGQISSEVPQNLSASRPQDRQFILSSKKLLLSDSGFYLCAWSEKGARAFFGQGTRLTVV.

This clonotype was picked up many times. V is TRBV28 and J is TRBJ1-2; no reliable D call. The CDR3 runs 17 residues. Germline-derived CDR1 and CDR2 are MDHEN and SYDVKM. V was cut by 6 bases and J by 2 bases, with 22 bases left in between. Here the CDR3 DNA reads TGTGCCAGCAGATTCGACGGGCAACCTCGACCAAACTATGGCTACACCTTC. Translation: CASRFDGQPRPNYGYTF.

Ten or more counts support this clonotype. The rearrangement links TRBV12-3 or TRBV12-4 to TRBJ1-2; perhaps TRBD1 as D (6 bases). The ends were cut back, 3 bases at V and 7 bases at J, with 12 bases in the middle. The CDR3 spans 13 residues. The CDR3 bases are TGTGCCAGCAGTTTTGGGGGGCAGGGTGGCTACACCTTC. Protein product: CASSFGGQGGYTF.

This clonotype has at least ten counts. The chain links TRBV5-1 to TRBJ2-2; TRBD1 agrees at 7 bases. Per germline, CDR1 SGHRS and CDR2 YFSETQ. Losses at the gene ends were 4 bases for V and 3 bases for J; bases not matched to a gene: 6. This CDR3 has 15 residues. The CDR3 loop reads CASSRQGLDTGELFF. The CDR3 coding sequence is TGCGCCAGCAGCAGACAGGGATTGGACACCGGGGAGCTGTTTTTT.

Many counts were recorded for this clonotype. The chain combines TRBV3-1 with TRBJ2-2; 9 bases match TRBD2. Germline V lookup: CDR1 LGHDT, CDR2 YNNKEL (reference sequence). With V trimmed by 4 bases and J by 7 bases, 13 bases remained unmatched. CDR3 length equals 17 residues. CDR3 residues: CASSPRLAATMGGELFF. The CDR3 nucleotides read TGTGCCAGCAGCCCACGACTAGCGGCTACAATGGGCGGGGAGCTGTTTTTT.

This clonotype was detected many times. The rearrangement uses TRBV29-1 and TRBJ2-5; a possible D gene is TRBD2 (6 bases). Germline CDR1 is SQVTM and CDR2 is ANQGSEA. The ends were cut back, 5 bases at V and 9 bases at J, with 19 bases in the middle. This CDR3 contains 13 residues. CDR3 loop: CSVQTGTSEAQYF. In DNA, the CDR3 is TGCAGCGTTCAAACCGGGACTTCGGAGGCCCAGTACTTC.

At least ten counts were recorded for this clonotype. The V call is TRBV20-1, the J call TRBJ2-5; 7 nucleotides align to TRBD2. This CDR3 region has 15 residues. Losses at the gene ends were 6 bases for V and 2 bases for J; bases not matched to a gene: 12. CDR1 DFQATT and CDR2 SNEGSKA come from the germline V gene (reference sequence). Written as DNA, the CDR3 is TGCAGTGCGAGAAGGTTACTAGCGCCACAAGAGACCCAGTACTTC. Translating it yields CSARRLLAPQETQYF.

This clonotype was seen ten or more times. This sequence joins TRBV6-5 and TRBJ2-2; D may be TRBD2 (6 bases). The germline CDR1 and CDR2 sequences are MNHEY and SVGAGI. Between the trimmed V and J ends, which lost 7 bases and 0 bases, there was a span of 9 bases. The length of the CDR3 is 14 residues. The CDR3 loop is CASTREANTGELFF. The CDR3 DNA is TGTGCCAGCACAAGGGAGGCGAACACCGGGGAGCTGTTTTTT.

This clonotype was found many times. The rearrangement joins TRBV5-1 to TRBJ2-3; D unclear. Trimming took 0 bases from V and 5 from J, leaving 10 bases between them. This CDR3 comprises 14 residues. Germline V gives CDR1 SGHRS, CDR2 YFSETQ. This CDR3 reads CASSLADPRDTQYF. Written as DNA, the CDR3 is TGCGCCAGCAGCTTGGCAGATCCCAGAGATACGCAGTATTTT.